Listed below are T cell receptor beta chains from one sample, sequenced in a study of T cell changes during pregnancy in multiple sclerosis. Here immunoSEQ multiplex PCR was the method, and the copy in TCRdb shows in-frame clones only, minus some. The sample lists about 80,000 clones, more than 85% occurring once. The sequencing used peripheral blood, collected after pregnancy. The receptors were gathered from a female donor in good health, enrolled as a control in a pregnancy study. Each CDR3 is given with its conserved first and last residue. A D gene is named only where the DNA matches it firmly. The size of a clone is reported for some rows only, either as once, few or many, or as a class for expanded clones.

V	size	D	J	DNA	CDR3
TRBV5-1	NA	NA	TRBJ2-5	TGCGCCAGCCGCGGCAGCTTGATCGAGACCCAGTACTTC	CASRGSLIETQYF
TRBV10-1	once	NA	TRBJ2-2	TGCGCCAGCAGGGGGGGATCCACCGGGGAGCTGTTTTTT	CASRGGSTGELFF
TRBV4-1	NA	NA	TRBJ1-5	TGCGCCAGCAGTCGTGACAGATGGTTTAATAGCAATCAGCCCCAGCATTTT	CASSRDRWFNSNQPQHF
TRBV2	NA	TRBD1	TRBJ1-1	TGTGCCAGCAGGTCGGGACAGGGAGGGTCCGCTTTCTTT	CASRSGQGGSAFF
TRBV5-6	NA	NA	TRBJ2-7	TGTGCCAGCAGCTTGGCCCATGCGAGCGGGTGGAACCACGAGCAGTACTTC	CASSLAHASGWNHEQYF
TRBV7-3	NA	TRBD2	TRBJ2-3	TGTGCCAGCAGCTTTATTGGGGGGGGGACAGATACGCAGTATTTT	CASSFIGGGTDTQYF
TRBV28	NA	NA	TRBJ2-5	TGTGCCAGCATCCGGGGGACTTCTAAAGAGACCCAGTACTTC	CASIRGTSKETQYF
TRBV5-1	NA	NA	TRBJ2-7	TGCGCCAGCAGCTTGGGCGGCAGGGACGAGCAGTACTTC	CASSLGGRDEQYF
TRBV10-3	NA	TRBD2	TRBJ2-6	TGTGCCATTGCCGCGGGGGGCTCTGGGGCCAACGTCCTGACTTTC	CAIAAGGSGANVLTF
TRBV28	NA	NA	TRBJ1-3	TGTGCCAGCAGTTTATTTTCCAGGTCGATATCTGGAAACACCATATATTTT	CASSLFSRSISGNTIYF
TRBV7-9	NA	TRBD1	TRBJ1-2	TGTGCCAGCAGCTTAGGCACAGGGGGGGATGGCTACACCTTC	CASSLGTGGDGYTF